This is a list of T cell receptor beta chains from one sample in a study of OX40 agonist ivuxolimab in advanced cancers. TCRdb's table, derived via immunoSEQ multiplex PCR, lists solely in-frame clones and lacks some. The sample yields about 28,000 clones, about 77% seen once. Sequencing used CD4+ or CD8+ T cells sorted from blood, obtained in a trial of the OX40 agonist ivuxolimab. The origin of the receptors is an adult with an advanced solid tumor such as melanoma, head and neck, liver or kidney cancer. Both conserved end residues are part of each CDR3. The D gene is left open where the match is weak.

V gene	J gene	D gene	CDR3 DNA	CDR3 protein
TRBV7-9	TRBJ2-1	TRBD2	TGTGCCAGCAGCTTAGCGTTTAGTAGCGGGGGTGTCGATGAGCAGTTCTTC	CASSLAFSSGGVDEQFF
TRBV7-9	TRBJ2-3	TRBD2	TGTGCCAGCAGCGACACCGGGACTAGCGGGGGAACAGATACGCAGTATTTT	CASSDTGTSGGTDTQYF
TRBV4-1	TRBJ2-2	NA	TGCGCCAGCAGCCAAGGGGAAACAGGGACCGGGGAGCTGTTTTTT	CASSQGETGTGELFF
TRBV6-6	TRBJ1-1	NA	TGTGCCAGCAGTTACCAGGATGACACTGAAGCTTTCTTT	CASSYQDDTEAFF
TRBV5-6	TRBJ2-3	NA	TGTGCCAGCAGCTCCGACGAGTTCTGGGCCCCCCCAGATACGCAGTATTTT	CASSSDEFWAPPDTQYF
TRBV7-6	TRBJ2-3	NA	TGTGCCAGCTCGGACGGCACTAGCACAGATACGCAGTATTTT	CASSDGTSTDTQYF
TRBV4-3	TRBJ2-1	TRBD2	TGCGCCAGCAGCCCCAGACTAGCGGAGACCAATGAGCAGTTCTTC	CASSPRLAETNEQFF
TRBV10-3	TRBJ2-2	NA	TGTGCCATCAGTGCAGGGTCGAACACCGGGGAGCTGTTTTTT	CAISAGSNTGELFF
TRBV4-1	TRBJ1-1	TRBD1	TGCGCCAGCAGCCCGCGGGGACAGGGCATCGTGGATACTGAAGCTTTCTTT	CASSPRGQGIVDTEAFF
TRBV7-2	TRBJ1-1	NA	TGTGCCAGCACCTTTCGAGGGACAAACACTGAAGCTTTCTTT	CASTFRGTNTEAFF